What follows are 29 T cell receptor beta chains derived from one specimen sequenced in a study of blood T cell repertoires in COVID-19. The method was immunoSEQ multiplex PCR; TCRdb's version includes in-frame clones alone and lacks a portion of them. The sample has around 120,000 clones, about 79% seen once. The sample taken for sequencing was peripheral blood. The source of these receptors is a man in his 70s with acute or convalescent COVID-19.

The genes are TRBV6-5 and TRBJ1-5, with TRBD1 matching 8 bases. Trimming at V came to 5 bases and at J to 0 bases, leaving 3 bases not matched to a gene. This CDR3 is 15 amino acids long. Germline assignment: CDR1 MNHEY and CDR2 SVGAGI. CDR3 sequence reads: CASSRTGHSNQPQHF. In DNA form, the CDR3 reads TGTGCCAGCAGTAGGACAGGGCATAGCAATCAGCCCCAGCATTTT.

The genes are TRBV6-4 and TRBJ2-2; 9 bases agree with TRBD2. CDR1 MRHNA and CDR2 SNTAGT come from the germline V gene. This CDR3 has 17 residues. V lost 4 bases to trimming and J lost 0 bases; unmatched junction nucleotides: 6. Here the CDR3 reads CASSVLAGASNTGELFF. For the CDR3, the DNA is TGTGCCAGCAGTGTGTTAGCGGGGGCCTCGAACACCGGGGAGCTGTTTTTT.

The rearrangement joins TRBV12-5 to TRBJ1-2; unclear D gene. V lost 3 bases, J lost 2 bases, and 7 bases lay in between. Per germline, CDR1 LGHNT and CDR2 FRNRAP. This CDR3 spans 13 amino acids. Here the CDR3 reads CASGFRRNYGYTF. In DNA, the CDR3 is TGTGCTAGTGGTTTTAGGAGAAACTATGGCTACACCTTC.

V gene TRBV6-5 combines with J gene TRBJ1-3; 9 bases match TRBD1. The CDR3 is 14 amino acids. The germline V gene encodes CDR1 MNHEY and CDR2 SVGAGI. The ends lost 5 bases at V and 4 bases at J; junction bases unmatched: 3. CDR3: CASSRTGEGNTIYF. DNA of the CDR3: TGTGCCAGCAGTAGGACAGGGGAAGGAAACACCATATATTTT.

This clone was recorded only once. This sequence joins TRBV29-1 and TRBJ1-3, with a possible D match to TRBD1 (5 bases). V was clipped by 3 bases and J by 2 bases, with 8 bases between them. The V gene's germline CDR1 is SQVTM and CDR2 ANQGSEA. The CDR3 extends over 13 amino acids. The CDR3 here is CSVEGLAGNTIYF. The DNA of the CDR3 is TGCAGCGTTGAGGGGCTAGCTGGAAACACCATATATTTT. Drawing the rest from reference TRBV29-1 and TRBJ1-3, the complete variable domain is SAVISQKPSRDICQRGTSLTIQCQVDSQVTMMFWYRQQPGQSLTLIATANQGSEATYESGFVIDKFPISRPNLTFSTLTVSNMSPEDSSIYLCSVEGLAGNTIYFGEGSWLTVV.

The chain recombines TRBV5-4 with TRBJ2-7; 8 nucleotides line up with TRBD2. With V trimmed by 3 bases and J by 7 bases, 9 bases remained unmatched. The CDR3 extends over 14 amino acids. Germline V gene data show CDR1 as SGHNT and CDR2 as YYREEE (reference sequence). CDR3 region: CASSSGGAPGEQYF. CDR3 nucleotides: TGTGCCAGCAGCTCCGGGGGGGCCCCGGGGGAGCAGTACTTC. Variable domain in full (rest from reference TRBV5-4 and TRBJ2-7): ETGVTQSPTHLIKTRGQQVTLRCSSQSGHNTVSWYQQALGQGPQFIFQYYREEENGRGNFPPRFSGLQFPNYSSELNVNALELDDSALYLCASSSGGAPGEQYFGPGTRLTVT.

This clone was found once. The V gene is TRBV12-5, the J gene TRBJ1-6; 9 bases are shared with TRBD1. The ends lost 5 bases at V and 8 bases at J; junction bases unmatched: 7. Germline lookup yields CDR1 LGHNT and CDR2 FRNRAP. CDR3 length: 15 amino acids. DNA for the CDR3: TGTGCTAGTGGTCCGGGTGGGACAGGGTATTCACCCCTCCACTTT. It is translated as CASGPGGTGYSPLHF.

V usage is TRBV6-2 or TRBV6-3 and J usage is TRBJ1-5; D not resolved. The germline V and J ends were trimmed by 0 bases and 6 bases, with 15 bases remaining between them. This CDR3 comprises 16 residues. Germline values: CDR1 MNHEY, CDR2 SVGEGT. The CDR3 sequence is CASSYSGGVTGQPQHF. CDR3 sequence (DNA): TGTGCCAGCAGTTACTCGGGCGGGGTTACCGGTCAGCCCCAGCATTTT.

Only one count was recorded for this clone. V gene TRBV6-5 combines with J gene TRBJ2-7, with TRBD1 matching over 7 bases. The CDR3 runs 15 residues. Germline-derived CDR1 and CDR2 are MNHEY and SVGAGI. J was trimmed by 1 base and V by 6 bases; bases with no gene match: 9. The CDR3 nucleotides read TGTGCCAGCAGGAACAGGGGAGTCGGTTCCTACGAGCAGTACTTC. It yields the protein CASRNRGVGSYEQYF.

The chain recombines TRBV19 with TRBJ2-1; a weak D match, TRBD1 (6 bases). V lost 4 bases to trimming and J lost 4 bases, with 14 bases between them. CDR1 is LNHDA, CDR2 SQIVND, per germline (reference sequence). This CDR3 comprises 15 residues. CDR3 in DNA: TGTGCCAGTAGTAAAACAGGGAATAGGTACAATGAGCAGTTCTTC. Translating it yields CASSKTGNRYNEQFF.

The chain is built from TRBV6-5 and TRBJ2-7; TRBD1 agrees at 7 bases. The CDR3 length is 15 residues. Germline CDR1 and CDR2: MNHEY and SVGAGI. V lost 8 bases, J lost 0 bases, and 10 bases stayed unmatched. The CDR3 DNA follows: TGTGCCAGCCGCTCCCGGACAGGCCCCTCCTACGAGCAGTACTTC. Its protein is CASRSRTGPSYEQYF.

The chain has TRBV9 and TRBJ2-7; TRBD1 matches 8 bases. Germline-derived CDR1 and CDR2 are SGDLS and YYNGEE. The trim removed 3 bases at V and 1 base at J, leaving 6 bases unmatched. This CDR3 spans 15 amino acids. This CDR3 is CASSARDRPSYEQYF. The CDR3 nucleotides read TGTGCCAGCAGCGCCAGGGACAGGCCTTCCTACGAGCAGTACTTC.

The genes are TRBV18 and TRBJ1-1; TRBD1 aligns across 9 bases. CDR1 KGHSH and CDR2 LQKENI come from the germline V gene. V lost 5 bases to trimming and J lost 5 bases; unmatched junction nucleotides: 3. The CDR3 spans 13 residues. In DNA, the CDR3 is TGTGCCAGCTCAGGACAGGGGAAGACTGAAGCTTTCTTT. Translated: CASSGQGKTEAFF. Complete variable domain (other parts from reference TRBV18 and TRBJ1-1): NAGVMQNPRHLVRRRGQEARLRCSPMKGHSHVYWYRQLPEEGLKFMVYLQKENIIDESGMPKERFSAEFPKEGPSILRIQQVVRGDSAAYFCASSGQGKTEAFFGQGTRLTVV.

J is TRBJ1-5 and V is TRBV27, with TRBD1 matching 9 bases. J gave up 6 bases and V 5 bases, and 5 bases lay outside the gene matches. The CDR3 is 14 residues long. CDR1 MNHEY and CDR2 SMNVEV come from the germline V gene (reference sequence). In DNA form, the CDR3 reads TGTGCCAGCAGTCCCGGGACAGGGCCTCAGCCCCAGCATTTT. This sequence encodes CASSPGTGPQPQHF.

The V gene is TRBV18, the J gene TRBJ2-3; 8 nucleotides match TRBD1. Trimming took 3 bases from V and 2 from J; bases not matched to a gene: 4. This CDR3 spans 15 amino acids. Germline CDR1 is KGHSH and CDR2 is LQKENI. The CDR3 reads CASSPSGGFTDTQYF. The CDR3 bases are TGTGCCAGCTCACCTTCAGGGGGCTTCACAGATACGCAGTATTTT.

CDR3 sequence reads: CASSRKRQGAYNEQFF. CDR3 nucleotide sequence: TGTGCCAGCAGCCGGAAGCGACAGGGGGCTTACAATGAGCAGTTCTTC. The chain has TRBV5-4 and TRBJ2-1; 10 bases fit TRBD1. CDR1 and CDR2 from the germline V gene are SGHNT and YYREEE (reference sequence). After removal of 4 bases from V and 4 bases from J, the junction contained 8 bases not matched to a gene. CDR3 length: 16 amino acids.

V usage is TRBV12-3 or TRBV12-4 and J usage is TRBJ1-4; no firm D call. This CDR3 comprises 12 residues. Between the trimmed V and J ends, which lost 2 bases and 4 bases, there was a span of 2 bases. The CDR3 here is CASSLHNEKLFF. The DNA for the CDR3 is TGTGCCAGCAGTTTACATAATGAAAAACTGTTTTTT.

J is TRBJ2-7 and V is TRBV11-2; D possibly corresponds to TRBD1 (6 bases). Germline values: CDR1 SGHAT, CDR2 FQNNGV. The CDR3 is made up of 13 amino acids. V was shortened by 3 bases and J by 1 base, with 7 bases between the two germline ends. CDR3 in amino acids: CASSLDSSYEQYF. CDR3 bases: TGTGCCAGCAGCTTGGACAGTTCCTACGAGCAGTACTTC.

This sequence joins TRBV6-5 and TRBJ1-5, with TRBD1 matching 7 bases. There are 13 residues in the CDR3. CDR1 and CDR2 from the germline V gene are MNHEY and SVGAGI. Here the CDR3 DNA reads TGTGCGCGCTCGGGACAGTCGATTTTGCCCCAGCATTTT. Protein: CARSGQSILPQHF.

This rearrangement joins TRBV19 to TRBJ2-3; TRBD2 agrees at 7 bases. Trimming took 3 bases from V and 5 from J; bases not matched to a gene: 11. CDR3 length: 16 residues. Germline V gene data show CDR1 as LNHDA and CDR2 as SQIVND (reference sequence). The CDR3 reads CASSMGGTPEGDTQYF. In DNA, the CDR3 is TGTGCCAGTAGTATGGGGGGGACGCCAGAAGGAGATACGCAGTATTTT.

This clone has just one count. One junction end does not reproduce the germline sequence, and a read error may be involved. This chain joins TRBV6-2 or TRBV6-3 and TRBJ2-5; maybe TRBD2 (5 bases). Germline assignment: CDR1 MNHEY and CDR2 SVGEGT. This CDR3 region has 15 residues. CDR3 sequence: CASRYLRGFKETQYF. In DNA form, the CDR3 reads TGTGCCAGCAGATACTTGCGAGGGTTCAAGGAGACCCAGTACTTC.

The gene calls are TRBV7-9 and TRBJ2-7; TRBD1 agrees at 8 bases. V lost 5 bases, J lost 3 bases, and 9 bases stayed unmatched. The CDR3 runs to 15 residues. CDR1 is SEHNR and CDR2 is FQNEAQ in the germline V gene (reference sequence). Written as DNA, the CDR3 is TGTGCCAGCAGCCTAGATTGGACAGGGAGCTACGAGCAGTACTTC. It specifies CASSLDWTGSYEQYF.

The rearrangement links TRBV4-3 to TRBJ1-1; 8 bases map to TRBD1. Looked up from germline, CDR1 is LGHNA and CDR2 is YSLEER. The ends lost 0 bases at V and 9 bases at J; junction bases unmatched: 3. The CDR3 sequence is 13 residues long. The CDR3 is CASSQDRRGQAFF. In nucleotides, the CDR3 is TGCGCCAGCAGCCAAGATCGCAGGGGGCAAGCTTTCTTT.

V is TRBV6-4 and J is TRBJ1-2, with D maybe TRBD1 (5 bases). V was cut by 6 bases and J by 4 bases, with 18 bases left in between. The CDR3 runs to 15 residues. CDR1 MRHNA and CDR2 SNTAGT come from the germline V gene. CDR3 DNA sequence: TGTGCCAGCAGGCCCCGGGTGGGGCAGGGCTATGGCTACACCTTC. Translated, it gives CASRPRVGQGYGYTF.

CDR3 nucleotide sequence: TGTGCCAGCGAGAAAAAGGGGGCTCCTAACTATGGCTACACCTTC. Translating gives CASEKKGAPNYGYTF. The chain couples TRBV6-5 to TRBJ1-2; 7 bases line up with TRBD1. Germline-derived CDR1 and CDR2 are MNHEY and SVGAGI. The CDR3 is 15 residues long. The V segment lost 8 bases and the J segment 0 bases; nucleotides outside the gene matches: 9.

The genes are TRBV2 and TRBJ1-2, with D tentatively TRBD1 (5 bases). CDR1 and CDR2 (germline): SNHLY, FYNNEI. The CDR3 consists of 14 residues. Trimming cost V 1 base and J 7 bases, with 13 bases left between them. The CDR3, as DNA: TGTGCCAGCAGTGAAGTCGGCAGGGCCGGTGGCTACACCTTC. Translated, it gives CASSEVGRAGGYTF.

The genes are TRBV5-6 and TRBJ1-1, with D possibly matching TRBD1 (6 bases). V was trimmed by 4 bases and J by 10 bases, leaving 23 bases between them. The germline V gene encodes CDR1 SGHDT and CDR2 YYEEEE. There are 15 residues in the CDR3. The CDR3 sequence: CASSRLSRGGIGAFF. Here the CDR3 DNA reads TGTGCCAGCAGCAGATTGAGCAGGGGTGGGATAGGAGCTTTCTTT.

This clone was seen more than once but under ten times. The CDR3 is CASSPRTGVVGNTIYF. CDR3 coding DNA: TGTGCCAGCTCACCTCGGACAGGGGTCGTTGGAAACACCATATATTTT. This chain links TRBV18 with TRBJ1-3, with 9 positions matching TRBD1. From germline, CDR1 is KGHSH and CDR2 LQKENI. The V gene end was trimmed by 3 bases and the J gene end by 3 bases; junction bases not matched to a gene: 6. The CDR3 runs 16 residues.

The J gene is TRBJ1-5, the V gene TRBV6-5; 9 nucleotides line up with TRBD1. V shed 6 bases and J 6 bases; nucleotides not matched to a gene: 6. CDR3 length equals 14 residues. Germline V gene sequence: CDR1 MNHEY, CDR2 SVGAGI. CDR3 sequence reads: CASRPGQGFQPQHF. The CDR3 DNA sequence: TGTGCCAGCAGGCCGGGACAGGGCTTTCAGCCCCAGCATTTT.